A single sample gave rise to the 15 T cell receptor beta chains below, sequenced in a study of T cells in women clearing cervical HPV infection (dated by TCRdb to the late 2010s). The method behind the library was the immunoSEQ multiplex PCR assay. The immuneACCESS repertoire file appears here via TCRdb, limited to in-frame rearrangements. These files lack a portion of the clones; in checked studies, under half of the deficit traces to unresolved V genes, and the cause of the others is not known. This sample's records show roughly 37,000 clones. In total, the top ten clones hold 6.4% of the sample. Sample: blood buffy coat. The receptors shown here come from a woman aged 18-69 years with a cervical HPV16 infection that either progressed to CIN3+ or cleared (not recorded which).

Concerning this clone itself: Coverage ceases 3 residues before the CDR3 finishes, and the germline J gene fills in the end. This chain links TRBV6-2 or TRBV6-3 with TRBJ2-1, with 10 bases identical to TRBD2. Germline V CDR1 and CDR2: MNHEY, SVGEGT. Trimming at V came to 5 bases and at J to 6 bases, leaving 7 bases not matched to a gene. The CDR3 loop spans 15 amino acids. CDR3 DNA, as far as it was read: TGTGCCAGCAGTGCTCTAGCGGGAGCCGGCAATGAG. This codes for CASSALAGAGNE. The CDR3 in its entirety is CASSALAGAGNEQFF.

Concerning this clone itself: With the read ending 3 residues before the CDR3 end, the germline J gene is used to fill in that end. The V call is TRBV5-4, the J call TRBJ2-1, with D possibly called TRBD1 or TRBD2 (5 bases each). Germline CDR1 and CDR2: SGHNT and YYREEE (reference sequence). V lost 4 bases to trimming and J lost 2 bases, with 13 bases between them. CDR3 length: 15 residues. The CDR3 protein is CASSPPQGAYNEQFF. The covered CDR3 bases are TGTGCCAGCAGCCCGCCCCAGGGAGCCTACAATGAG.

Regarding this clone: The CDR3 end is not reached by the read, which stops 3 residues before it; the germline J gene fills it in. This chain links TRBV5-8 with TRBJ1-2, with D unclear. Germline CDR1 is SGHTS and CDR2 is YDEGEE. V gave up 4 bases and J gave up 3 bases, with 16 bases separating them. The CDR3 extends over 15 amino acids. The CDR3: CASSPPARRYYGYTF. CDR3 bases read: TGTGCCAGCAGCCCCCCGGCGCGGCGCTACTATGGC. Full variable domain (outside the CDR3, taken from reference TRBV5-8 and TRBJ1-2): EAGVTQSPTHLIKTRGQQATLRCSPISGHTSVYWYQQALGLGLQFLLWYDEGEERNRGNFPPRFSGRQFPNYSSELNVNALELEDSALYLCASSPPARRYYGYTFGSGTRLTVV.

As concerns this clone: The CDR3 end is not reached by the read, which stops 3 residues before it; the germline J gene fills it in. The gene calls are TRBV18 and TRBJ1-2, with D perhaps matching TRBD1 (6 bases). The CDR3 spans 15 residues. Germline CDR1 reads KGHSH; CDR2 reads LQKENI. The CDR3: CASSPQGEGWDDYTF. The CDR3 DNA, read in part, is TGTGCCAGCTCACCACAGGGGGAAGGTTGGGACGAC.

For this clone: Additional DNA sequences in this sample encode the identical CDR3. The sequenced CDR3 bases are TGCGCCAGCAGCCTGATACAGGGGGGAGATACG. Its protein product is CASSLIQGGDT. In full, the CDR3 is CASSLIQGGDTQYF. V is TRBV5-1 and J is TRBJ2-3; 8 bases are a match to TRBD1. The read gets to within 3 residues of the CDR3 end, and the germline J gene fills in the rest. The CDR3 has 14 amino acids. CDR1 SGHRS and CDR2 YFSETQ come from the germline V gene. V gave up 4 bases and J gave up 5 bases; unmatched junction bases: 6.

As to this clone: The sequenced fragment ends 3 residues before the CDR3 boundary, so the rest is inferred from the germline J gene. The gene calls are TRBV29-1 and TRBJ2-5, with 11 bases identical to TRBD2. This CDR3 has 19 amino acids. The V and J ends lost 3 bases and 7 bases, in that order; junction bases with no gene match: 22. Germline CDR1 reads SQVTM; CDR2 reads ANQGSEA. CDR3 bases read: TGCAGCGTTGATTGGGGGAAACTGTCTAGCGGGGGGCAGGGGGGGACC. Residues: CSVDWGKLSSGGQGGT. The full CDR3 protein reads CSVDWGKLSSGGQGGTQYF.

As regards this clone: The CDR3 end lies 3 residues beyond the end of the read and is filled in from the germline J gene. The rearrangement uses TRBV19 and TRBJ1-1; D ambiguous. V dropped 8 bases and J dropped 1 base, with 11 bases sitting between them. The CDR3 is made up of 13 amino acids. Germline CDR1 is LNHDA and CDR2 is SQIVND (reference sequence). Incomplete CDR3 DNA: TGTGCCAGTTGGCCCCCAGGGAACACTGAA. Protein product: CASWPPGNTE. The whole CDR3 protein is CASWPPGNTEAFF.

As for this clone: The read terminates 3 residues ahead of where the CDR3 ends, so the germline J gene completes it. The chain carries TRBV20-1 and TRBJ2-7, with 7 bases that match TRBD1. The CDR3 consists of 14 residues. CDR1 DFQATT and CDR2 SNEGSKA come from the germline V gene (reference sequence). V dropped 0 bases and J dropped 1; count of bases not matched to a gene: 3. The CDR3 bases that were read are TGCAGTGCTAGAGACGGGACAGAGTCCTACGAG. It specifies CSARDGTESYE. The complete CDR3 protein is CSARDGTESYEQYF.

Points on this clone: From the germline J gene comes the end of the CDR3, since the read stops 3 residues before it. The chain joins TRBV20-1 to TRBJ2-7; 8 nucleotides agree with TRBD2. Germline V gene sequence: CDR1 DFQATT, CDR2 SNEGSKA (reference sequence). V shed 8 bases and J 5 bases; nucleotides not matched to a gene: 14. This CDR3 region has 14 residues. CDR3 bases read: TGCAGTCTCAACCCGGGGCGGGGGGCCGACGAG. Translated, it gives CSLNPGRGADE. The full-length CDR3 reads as CSLNPGRGADEQYF.

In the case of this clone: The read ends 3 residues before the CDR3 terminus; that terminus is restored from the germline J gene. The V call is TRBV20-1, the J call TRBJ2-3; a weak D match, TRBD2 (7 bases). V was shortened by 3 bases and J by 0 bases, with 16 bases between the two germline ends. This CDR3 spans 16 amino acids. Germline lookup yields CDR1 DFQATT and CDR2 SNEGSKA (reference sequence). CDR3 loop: CSASDVGGGSTDTQYF. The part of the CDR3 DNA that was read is TGCAGTGCTAGTGATGTTGGGGGGGGCAGCACAGATACG.

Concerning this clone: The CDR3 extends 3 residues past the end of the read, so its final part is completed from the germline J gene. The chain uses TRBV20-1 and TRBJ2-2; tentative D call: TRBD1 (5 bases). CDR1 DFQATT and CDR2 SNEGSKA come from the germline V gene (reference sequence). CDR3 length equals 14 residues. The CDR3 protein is CSARETAGNSPLFF. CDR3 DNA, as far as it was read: TGCAGTGCTAGAGAAACCGCAGGGAATTCACCG.

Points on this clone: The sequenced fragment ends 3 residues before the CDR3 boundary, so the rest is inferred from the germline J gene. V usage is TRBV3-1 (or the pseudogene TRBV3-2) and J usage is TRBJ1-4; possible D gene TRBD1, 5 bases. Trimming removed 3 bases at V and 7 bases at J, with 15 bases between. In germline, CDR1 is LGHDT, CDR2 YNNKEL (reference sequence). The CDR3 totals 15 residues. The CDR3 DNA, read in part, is TGTGCCAGCAGCCACGGGGGACCGGCTAGTGAAAAA. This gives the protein CASSHGGPASEK. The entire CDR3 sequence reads CASSHGGPASEKLFF.

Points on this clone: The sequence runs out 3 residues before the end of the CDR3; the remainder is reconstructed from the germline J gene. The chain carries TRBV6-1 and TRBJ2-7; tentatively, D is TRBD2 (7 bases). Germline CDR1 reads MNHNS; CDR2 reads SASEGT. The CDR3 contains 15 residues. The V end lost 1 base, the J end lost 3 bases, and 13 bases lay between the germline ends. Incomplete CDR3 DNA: TGTGCCAGCAGTGAAGGGGGGGGGCCGATCTACGAG. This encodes CASSEGGGPIYE. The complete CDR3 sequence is CASSEGGGPIYEQYF.

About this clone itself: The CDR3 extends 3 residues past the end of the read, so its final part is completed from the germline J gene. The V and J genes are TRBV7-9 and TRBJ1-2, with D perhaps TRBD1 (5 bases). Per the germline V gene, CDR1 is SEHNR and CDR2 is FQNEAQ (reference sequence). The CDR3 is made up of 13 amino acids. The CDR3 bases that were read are TGTGCCAGCAGCTTAGTCGGCGGGGACGGC. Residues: CASSLVGGDG. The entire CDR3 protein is CASSLVGGDGYTF.

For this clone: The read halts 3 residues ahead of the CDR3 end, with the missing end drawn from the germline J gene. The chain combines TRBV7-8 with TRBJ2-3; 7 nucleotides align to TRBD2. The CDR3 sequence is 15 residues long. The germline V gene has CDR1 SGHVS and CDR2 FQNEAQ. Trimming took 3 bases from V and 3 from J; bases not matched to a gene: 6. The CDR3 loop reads CASSFRREGTDTQYF. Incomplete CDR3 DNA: TGTGCCAGCAGCTTTCGCAGGGAGGGAACAGATACG.